These T cell receptor beta chains were read from a single sample in a study of blood T cell repertoires in COVID-19. The assay was immunoSEQ multiplex PCR, and TCRdb's table has in-frame clones only and misses some. The sample gives 65,000 to 90,000 clones, more than 70% of which show up once; 6.5% to 8.5% is in the top ten. Sequencing was carried out using peripheral blood. These TCRs come from a woman older than 75 with acute or convalescent COVID-19. Both conserved end residues are part of each CDR3. Each record gives: clone size, J gene, V gene, D gene, CDR3 DNA, CDR3 protein. A D gene is named only where the DNA matches it firmly. The listing skips clone size in some rows; elsewhere it reads once, few, many or a size class.

NA TRBJ2-5 TRBV6-5 TRBD2 TGTGCCACTGAGGAGCGGGGGGCCGGGGAGACCCAGTACTTC CATEERGAGETQYF
once TRBJ1-2 TRBV15 TRBD1 TGTGCCACCAGACCGGACAGGGGGCCGAACTATGGCTACACCTTC CATRPDRGPNYGYTF
NA TRBJ1-1 TRBV6-5 TRBD1 TGTGCCAGCAGTTACTCGATTCGGACAGGTGTATTGAAAGCTTTCTTT CASSYSIRTGVLKAFF
NA TRBJ1-4 TRBV28 NA TGTGCCAGCAGTTTGGACAGCATCTTTGCAACTAATGAAAAACTGTTTTTT CASSLDSIFATNEKLFF
NA TRBJ1-1 TRBV6-5 NA TGTGCCAGCAGACTGACAGACCAGAACACTGAAGCTTTCTTT CASRLTDQNTEAFF
NA TRBJ1-2 TRBV7-9 TRBD1 TGTGCCAGCAGCTTAGCGAGAGGGGGCGTAGCGGAGGTAACCTTC CASSLARGGVAEVTF
NA TRBJ2-1 TRBV7-8 TRBD2 TGTGCCAGCAGCCACGGACTAGCTTCTGATGAGCAGTTCTTC CASSHGLASDEQFF
NA TRBJ1-2 TRBV5-1 NA TGCGCCAGCAGCCCGGAGGCAGGCCCCCAAAGGGGCTACACCTTC CASSPEAGPQRGYTF
NA TRBJ1-2 TRBV7-9 NA TGTGCCAGCAGCTTCAGGGGCGAGTCGGATGGCTACACCTTC CASSFRGESDGYTF
NA TRBJ2-1 TRBV7-2 NA TGTGCCAGCAGCTTAGTAGAGGGCTCCTACAATGAGCAGTTCTTC CASSLVEGSYNEQFF
NA TRBJ1-3 TRBV30 NA TGTGCCTGGAGTGTCCGGGGAGCATACACCATATATTTT CAWSVRGAYTIYF
few TRBJ2-1 TRBV4-2 NA TGTGCCAGCAGCCAAGATCCACCGGGATCCCCTCTGACCGGTGAGCAGTTCTTC CASSQDPPGSPLTGEQFF
once TRBJ1-5 TRBV7-9 TRBD1 TGTGCCAGCAGCGGACAGGGAGCCCATCAGCCCCAGCATTTT CASSGQGAHQPQHF
NA TRBJ2-7 TRBV13 NA TGTGCCAGCAGCCAAACCAGGGGACTAACCTACGAGCAGTACTTC CASSQTRGLTYEQYF
NA TRBJ2-2 TRBV3-1/TRBV3-2 TRBD2 TGTGCCAGCAGCCAACGGACTAGCGGGAGAGGTACCGGGGAGCTGTTTTTT CASSQRTSGRGTGELFF
NA TRBJ2-2 TRBV11-2 TRBD2 TGTGCCAGCAGCTCACCGGGACTATTCAACACCGGGGAGCTGTTTTTT CASSSPGLFNTGELFF
NA TRBJ2-1 TRBV6-1 NA TGTGCCAGCAGTGAAGTGTGGGGTACGGGGAATGAGCAGTTCTTC CASSEVWGTGNEQFF
NA TRBJ2-2 TRBV19 TRBD1 TGTGCCAGCAACGACAGGGGGCACACCGGGGAGCTGTTTTTT CASNDRGHTGELFF
NA TRBJ1-4 TRBV27 NA TGTGCCAGCAGGGGGTCCGGGACACCTAATGAAAAACTGTTTTTT CASRGSGTPNEKLFF
NA TRBJ2-1 TRBV6-1 TRBD1 TGTGCCAGCAGTGAATTTGAAGGACAGGGATTCAATGAGCAGTTCTTC CASSEFEGQGFNEQFF
NA TRBJ2-1 TRBV15 NA TGTGCCACCAGCAGGACCAAACAGAATGAGCAGTTCTTC CATSRTKQNEQFF
few TRBJ1-4 TRBV2 NA TGTGCCAGCAGTGGAACAGCCCCTAATGAAAAACTGTTTTTT CASSGTAPNEKLFF
NA TRBJ2-1 TRBV6-5 NA TGTGCCAGCAGTTCTAGGGGTTCCTACAATGAGCAGTTCTTC CASSSRGSYNEQFF
few TRBJ2-7 TRBV7-2 NA TGTGCCAGCAGTCCGACTAGAGAGGGCTACGAGCAGTACTTC CASSPTREGYEQYF
NA TRBJ2-1 TRBV6-5 NA TGTGCCAGCAGGGGGCTCTACAATGAGCAGTTCTTC CASRGLYNEQFF
NA TRBJ1-2 TRBV30 TRBD1 TGTGCCTGGGGGGACAGGGACAGTGGCTACACCTTC CAWGDRDSGYTF
NA TRBJ1-4 TRBV5-6 TRBD1 TGTGCCGGCAGCCGCCGGACAGGGGTAGGGGAAAAACTGTTTTTT CAGSRRTGVGEKLFF
few TRBJ2-2 TRBV7-6 NA TGTGCCAGCAGCTTAAGGCGGGGCCCGAACACCGGGGAGCTGTTTTTT CASSLRRGPNTGELFF
NA TRBJ1-2 TRBV10-1 NA TGCGCCAGCAGTGAGTCGTTAAACTATGGCTACACCTTC CASSESLNYGYTF
once TRBJ1-2 TRBV11-2 NA TGTGCCAGCAGCTTAGATCAGGTGGTCTATGGCTACACCTTC CASSLDQVVYGYTF
NA TRBJ1-2 TRBV29-1 NA TGCAGCGGTGGAGATACAGGGTCCTATGGCTACACCTTC CSGGDTGSYGYTF
NA TRBJ1-1 TRBV6-6 NA TGTGCCAGCAGTGAGGGAGGGGGTTGGAAGACTGAAGCTTTCTTT CASSEGGGWKTEAFF
NA TRBJ1-3 TRBV3-1/TRBV3-2 TRBD1 TGTGCCAGCAGCCACGGGGGACAGGCTGGAGACACCATATATTTT CASSHGGQAGDTIYF
NA TRBJ1-2 TRBV6-2/TRBV6-3 TRBD1 TGTGCCAGCAACCCAACGGACAGGGGGCAAAGGCAGGCCTATGGCTACACCTTC CASNPTDRGQRQAYGYTF
NA TRBJ2-3 TRBV9 TRBD2 TGTGCCAGCAGCCCGGGACTAGCGGGGGGCCAATTCACAGATACGCAGTATTTT CASSPGLAGGQFTDTQYF
NA TRBJ2-5 TRBV18 NA TGTGCCAGCTCGCCACAGGGGGGGCCGTGGGAGACCCAGTACTTC CASSPQGGPWETQYF
once TRBJ1-6 TRBV4-3 NA TGCGCCAGCAGCCAGGGGGGGACGTTGGCACCCCTCCACTTT CASSQGGTLAPLHF
NA TRBJ2-3 TRBV10-3 NA TGTGCCATCAGTGAGTCTAAGTCGCAGGGCCAGAATACGCAGTATTTT CAISESKSQGQNTQYF
once TRBJ2-1 TRBV27 TRBD2 TGTGCCAGCAGTTCTAGCGGGAGTAACAATGAGCAGTTCTTC CASSSSGSNNEQFF